The 9 T cell receptor beta chains presented below share a single source sample, sequenced in a study of shared clonotypes between healthy human individuals. Method: immunoSEQ multiplex PCR; TCRdb's copy keeps in-frame clones and lacks some. The sample holds 950,000 to 1,300,000 clones, around 74% seen once. The specimen sequenced was memory CD4+ T cells sorted from blood. Sample subset: CD45RA-negative fraction. These receptors all come from a young man in good health.

DNA of the CDR3: TGTGCCAGCAGCCCCGGGACTAGCATTTTCAGCACAGATACGCAGTATTTT. Protein sequence: CASSPGTSIFSTDTQYF. The chain is built from TRBV7-9 and TRBJ2-3, with 9 positions matching TRBD2. The germline V gene encodes CDR1 SEHNR and CDR2 FQNEAQ (reference sequence). J lost 0 bases, V lost 5 bases, and 9 bases had no gene match. CDR3 length: 17 amino acids.

The chain uses TRBV9 and TRBJ2-6, with 9 nucleotides matching TRBD2. The ends lost 0 bases at V and 2 bases at J; junction bases unmatched: 9. CDR3 length: 19 amino acids. Per germline, CDR1 SGDLS and CDR2 YYNGEE. The CDR3 spells CASSVAGAGGFTGANVLTF. The CDR3 region has the DNA TGTGCCAGCAGCGTAGCCGGGGCGGGAGGGTTCACTGGGGCCAACGTCCTGACTTTC.

CDR3 in DNA: TGTGCCAGCAACCCGGACCTGAACACCGGGGAGCTGTTTTTT. Its translation is CASNPDLNTGELFF. V usage is TRBV6-1 and J usage is TRBJ2-2; D call uncertain. The V gene lost 7 bases and the J gene lost 1 base, with 10 bases spanning the gap. This CDR3 has 14 amino acids. CDR1 is MNHNS and CDR2 is SASEGT in the germline V gene.

The CDR3 DNA follows: TGTGCCAGCTCAGCACTTATCGATGGCAGGGAAGCTTTCTTT. Residues: CASSALIDGREAFF. J is TRBJ1-1 and V is TRBV9; D is unresolved. Germline V gene lookup returns CDR1 SGDLS and CDR2 YYNGEE. Between the trimmed V and J ends, which lost 7 bases and 8 bases, there was a span of 21 bases. There are 14 residues in the CDR3.

V gene TRBV5-1 combines with J gene TRBJ2-3, with D perhaps TRBD2 (7 bases). Trimming removed 4 bases at V and 1 base at J, with 22 bases between. This CDR3 comprises 18 residues. Germline V lookup: CDR1 SGHRS, CDR2 YFSETQ. The CDR3 region has the DNA TGCGCCAGCAGCCCATCCTCGGAGGGGGGGCGTCGCACAGATACGCAGTATTTT. This translates into CASSPSSEGGRRTDTQYF.

A note on this clone: Other DNA sequences of this sample code for an identical CDR3. The chain combines TRBV28 with TRBJ1-2; D is ambiguous. The CDR3 covers 12 residues. The germline V gene encodes CDR1 MDHEN and CDR2 SYDVKM. The V gene lost 2 bases and the J gene lost 1 base, with 2 bases spanning the gap. CDR3 protein: CASSLNNYGYTF. The CDR3, as DNA: TGTGCCAGCAGTTTAAATAACTATGGCTACACCTTC.

This chain links TRBV13 with TRBJ1-2; perhaps TRBD1 as D (5 bases). The germline V and J ends were trimmed by 0 bases and 3 bases, with 14 bases remaining between them. The CDR3 consists of 16 residues. The germline gives CDR1 PRHDT, CDR2 FYEKMQ (reference sequence). CDR3 sequence reads: CASSLGGTAIDYGYTF. In DNA form, the CDR3 reads TGTGCCAGCAGCTTAGGGGGGACGGCTATTGACTATGGCTACACCTTC.

Comment on this clone: Distinct nucleotide sequences in the sample also encode this CDR3. This chain connects TRBV7-2 to TRBJ2-7; D not resolved. Germline V gene sequence: CDR1 SGHTA, CDR2 FQGNSA. Between the trimmed V and J ends, which lost 1 base and 0 bases, there was a span of 7 bases. There are 14 residues in the CDR3. The CDR3 DNA is TGTGCCAGCAGCTTAGAGTGGGGCTCCTACGAGCAGTACTTC. Its translation is CASSLEWGSYEQYF. Supplemented by reference TRBV7-2 and TRBJ2-7, the full variable domain reads GAGVSQSPSNKVTEKGKDVELRCDPISGHTALYWYRQSLGQGLEFLIYFQGNSAPDKSGLPSDRFSAERTGGSVSTLTIQRTQQEDSAVYLCASSLEWGSYEQYFGPGTRLTVT.

The V call is TRBV2, the J call TRBJ2-7, with TRBD1 matching over 7 bases. J was trimmed by 0 bases and V by 8 bases; bases with no gene match: 4. Per germline, CDR1 SNHLY and CDR2 FYNNEI. The CDR3 runs 13 residues. This CDR3 reads CASVGQASYEQYF. The CDR3 nucleotides are TGTGCCAGCGTCGGACAGGCCTCCTACGAGCAGTACTTC.